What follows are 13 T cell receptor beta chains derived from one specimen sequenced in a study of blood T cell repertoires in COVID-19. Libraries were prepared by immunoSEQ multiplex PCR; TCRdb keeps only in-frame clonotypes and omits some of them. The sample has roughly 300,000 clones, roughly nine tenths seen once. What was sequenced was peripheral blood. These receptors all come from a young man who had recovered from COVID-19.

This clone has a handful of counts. Here the CDR3 reads CSVITGTPNQPQHF. CDR3 sequence (DNA): TGCAGCGTAATAACCGGGACACCAAATCAGCCCCAGCATTTT. The chain employs TRBV29-1 and TRBJ1-5; weak D call: TRBD1 (6 bases). Trimming pared 6 bases from V and 4 bases from J, leaving 16 bases between. Germline CDR1 reads SQVTM; CDR2 reads ANQGSEA. This CDR3 comprises 14 residues.

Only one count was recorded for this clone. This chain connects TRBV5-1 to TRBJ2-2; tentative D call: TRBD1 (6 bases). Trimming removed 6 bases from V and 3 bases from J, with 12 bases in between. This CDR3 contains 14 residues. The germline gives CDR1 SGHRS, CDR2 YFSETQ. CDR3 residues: CASTTGSYTGELFF. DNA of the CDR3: TGCGCCAGCACCACAGGGAGTTACACCGGGGAGCTGTTTTTT.

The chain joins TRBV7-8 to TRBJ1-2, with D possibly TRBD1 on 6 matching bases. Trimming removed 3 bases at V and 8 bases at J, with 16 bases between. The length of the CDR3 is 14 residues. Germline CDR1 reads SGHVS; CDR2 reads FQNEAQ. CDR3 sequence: CASSFRGRGLGYTF. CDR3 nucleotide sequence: TGTGCCAGCAGCTTTAGGGGCAGGGGTTTGGGCTACACCTTC.

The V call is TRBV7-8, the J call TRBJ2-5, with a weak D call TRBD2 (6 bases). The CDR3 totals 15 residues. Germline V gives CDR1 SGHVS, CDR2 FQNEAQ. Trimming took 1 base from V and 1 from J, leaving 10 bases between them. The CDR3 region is CASSLGQTSQETQYF. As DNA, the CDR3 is TGTGCCAGCAGCTTAGGTCAGACTAGCCAAGAGACCCAGTACTTC.

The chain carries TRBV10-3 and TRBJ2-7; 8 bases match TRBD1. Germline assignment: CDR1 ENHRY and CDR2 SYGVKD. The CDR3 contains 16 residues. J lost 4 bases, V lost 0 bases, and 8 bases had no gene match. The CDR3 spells CAISESRTGFTYEQYF. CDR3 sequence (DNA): TGTGCCATCAGTGAGTCGAGGACAGGGTTCACTTACGAGCAGTACTTC.

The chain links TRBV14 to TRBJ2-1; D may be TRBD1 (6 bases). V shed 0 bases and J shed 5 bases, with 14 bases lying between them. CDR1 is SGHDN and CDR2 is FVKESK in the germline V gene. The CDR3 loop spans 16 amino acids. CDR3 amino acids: CASSQDVGRGDNEQFF. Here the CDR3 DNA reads TGTGCCAGCAGCCAAGATGTGGGCAGGGGTGACAATGAGCAGTTCTTC.

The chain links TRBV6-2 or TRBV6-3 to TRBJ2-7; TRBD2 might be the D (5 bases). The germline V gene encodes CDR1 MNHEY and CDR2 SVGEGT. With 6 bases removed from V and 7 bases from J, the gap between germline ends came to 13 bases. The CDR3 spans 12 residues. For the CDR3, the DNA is TGTGCCAGCAGCCTCTCCCGCGGGGAGCAGTACTTC. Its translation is CASSLSRGEQYF.

CDR3 sequence reads: CASSLQAGAPISTDTQYF. As DNA, the CDR3 is TGTGCCAGCAGCTTACAAGCGGGGGCCCCCATTAGCACAGATACGCAGTATTTT. The chain has TRBV7-2 and TRBJ2-3; TRBD2 matches 8 bases. The CDR3 consists of 18 residues. Losses at the gene ends were 2 bases for V and 0 bases for J; bases not matched to a gene: 10. CDR1 is SGHTA and CDR2 is FQGNSA in the germline V gene.

This CDR3 reads CASSPQGGETQYF. The CDR3 DNA reads as TGTGCCAGCAGCCCACAGGGGGGAGAGACCCAGTACTTC. This chain uses TRBV7-8 with TRBJ2-5; 8 bases line up with TRBD1. The V segment lost 5 bases and the J segment 4 bases; nucleotides outside the gene matches: 3. Germline V gene lookup returns CDR1 SGHVS and CDR2 FQNEAQ. The CDR3 spans 13 residues.

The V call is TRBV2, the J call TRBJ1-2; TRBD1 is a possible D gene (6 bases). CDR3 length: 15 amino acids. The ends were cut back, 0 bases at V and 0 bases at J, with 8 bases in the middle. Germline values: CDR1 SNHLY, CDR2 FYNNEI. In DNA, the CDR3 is TGTGCCAGCAGTGAAGCGACAGGCTCTAACTATGGCTACACCTTC. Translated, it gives CASSEATGSNYGYTF.

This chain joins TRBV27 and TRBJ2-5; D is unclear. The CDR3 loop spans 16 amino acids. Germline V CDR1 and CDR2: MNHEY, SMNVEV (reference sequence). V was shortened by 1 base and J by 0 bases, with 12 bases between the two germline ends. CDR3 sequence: CASSLFGVSDQETQYF. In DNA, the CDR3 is TGTGCCAGCAGTTTATTTGGTGTGAGCGACCAAGAGACCCAGTACTTC.

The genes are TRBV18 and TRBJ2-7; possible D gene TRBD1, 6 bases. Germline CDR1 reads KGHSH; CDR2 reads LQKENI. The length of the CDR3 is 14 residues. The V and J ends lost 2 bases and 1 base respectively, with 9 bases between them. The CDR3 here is CASSPSTGSYEQYF. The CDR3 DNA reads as TGTGCCAGCTCACCATCTACAGGGTCCTACGAGCAGTACTTC.

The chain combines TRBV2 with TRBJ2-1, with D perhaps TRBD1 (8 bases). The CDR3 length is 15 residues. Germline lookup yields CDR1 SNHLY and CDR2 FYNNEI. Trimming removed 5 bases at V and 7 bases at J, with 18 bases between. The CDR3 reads CASSLTGEGGNEQFF. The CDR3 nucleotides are TGTGCCAGCAGTCTGACAGGGGAGGGTGGGAATGAGCAGTTCTTC.